Listed below are T cell receptor beta chains from one sample, sequenced in a study of CD8+CD57+ T cells in acquired aplastic anemia. TCRdb fed the reads into MiXCR, producing one record per CDR3 protein. The table has hundreds of thousands of distinct CDR3 sequences, around a third seen once. Sequencing was performed on sorted CD4+, CD8+, or CD8+CD57+ T cells (not recorded which) from PBMCs. These TCRs come from a human donor with aplastic anemia. Both conserved end residues are part of each CDR3. The D gene is left open where the match is weak. A row's size may be missing; if present it is once, few, many or a size class.

many	TRBD2	TRBV29-1	TRBJ2-5	TGCAGCGCCGAGGGAGGGAGGGGAGAGACCCAGTACTTC	CSAEGGRGETQYF
-	-	TRBV7-9	TRBJ1-6	TGTGCCAGCAGCCCTGGTGGGGGGGCGACACCCCTCCACTTT	CASSPGGGATPLHF
few	-	TRBV18	TRBJ2-7	TGTGCCAGCTCACCCAATAGCATAGACTCCTACGAGCAGTACTTC	CASSPNSIDSYEQYF
many	TRBD1	TRBV7-2	TRBJ1-5	TGTGCCAGCAGCTTAGGAGGGGGCAAGAGTCAGCCCCAGCATTTT	CASSLGGGKSQPQHF
many	-	TRBV2	TRBJ2-1	TGTGCCAGCATTTTCAGCTCCTACAATGAGCAGTTCTTC	CASIFSSYNEQFF
many	-	TRBV19	TRBJ1-1	TGTGCCAGTAGTCTCGACGGGGGACCCAAGGTAGCTTTCTTT	CASSLDGGPKVAFF
-	TRBD1	TRBV7-9	TRBJ2-7	TGTGCCAGCAGCCCCTTCTCCGGGACAGACTACGAGCAGTACTTC	CASSPFSGTDYEQYF
once	TRBD2	TRBV5-1	TRBJ2-1	TGCGCCAGCAGCTTCGGGGGACTAGCGGGATCGTACAATGAGCAGTTCTTC	CASSFGGLAGSYNEQFF
-	-	TRBV6-2/TRBV6-3	TRBJ1-3	TGTGCCAGCACTGTGGAGTCTGGAAACACCATATATTTT	CASTVESGNTIYF
-	TRBD2	TRBV7-9	TRBJ2-7	TGTGCCAGCAGCGGTAGCGGGGGGACCTACGAGCAGTACTTC	CASSGSGGTYEQYF
few	-	TRBV7-9	TRBJ2-5	TGTGCCACCAGCAGTGGATCAGGGGAGACCCAGTACTTC	CATSSGSGETQYF
many	TRBD2	TRBV25-1	TRBJ2-2	TGTGCCAGCAGCGACACTAGCGGGGGCACCGGGGAGCTGTTTTTT	CASSDTSGGTGELFF
few	-	TRBV11-1	TRBJ1-1	TGTGCCAGCAGCGCCTGGACGGTGGGGTTGAACACTGAAGCTTTCTTT	CASSAWTVGLNTEAFF
-	TRBD2	TRBV20-1	TRBJ2-1	TGCAGTGCCAAGAACCGACTAGCGGGAGTTGATGAGCAGTTCTTC	CSAKNRLAGVDEQFF